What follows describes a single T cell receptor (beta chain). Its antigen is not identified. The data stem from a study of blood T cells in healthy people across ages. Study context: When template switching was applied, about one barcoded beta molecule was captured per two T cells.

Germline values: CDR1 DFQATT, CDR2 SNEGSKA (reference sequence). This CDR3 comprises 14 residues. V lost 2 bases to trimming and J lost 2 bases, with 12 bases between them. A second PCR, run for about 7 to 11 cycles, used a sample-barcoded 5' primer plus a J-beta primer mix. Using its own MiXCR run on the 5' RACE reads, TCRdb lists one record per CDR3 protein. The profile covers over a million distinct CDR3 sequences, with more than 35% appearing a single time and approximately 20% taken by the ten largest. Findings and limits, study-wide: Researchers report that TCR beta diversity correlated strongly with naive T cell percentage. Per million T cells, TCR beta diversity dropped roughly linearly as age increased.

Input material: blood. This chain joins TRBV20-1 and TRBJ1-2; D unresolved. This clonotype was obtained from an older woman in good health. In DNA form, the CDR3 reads TGCAGTGCTAGAAGTTTACATACCAACTATGGCTACACCTTC. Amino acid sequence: CSARSLHTNYGYTF.